A single sample gave rise to the 28 T cell receptor beta chains below, sequenced in a study of read filtering for tumor transcriptome and immune sequencing. Molecular barcoded adaptors covering alpha/delta and beta/gamma chains were used on roughly 400 ng RNA. TCRdb reanalysed the reads using MiXCR and keeps one entry per CDR3 protein. The table records roughly 61,000 distinct CDR3 sequences, 12% of them present only once. The sequenced sample consisted of a population of CD138-negative cells sorted from bone marrow. All receptors come from a donor aged 40 or older with multiple myeloma.

This clonotype has more than one count but fewer than ten. This rearrangement joins TRBV23-1 to TRBJ2-5, with 7 bases fitting TRBD1. TRBV23-1 is designated an ORF whose function remains uncertain. The V gene end was trimmed by 3 bases and the J gene end by 5 bases; junction bases not matched to a gene: 9. The CDR3 is 15 amino acids. This chain's CDR3 is CASSHPDRARETQYF. The CDR3 DNA reads as TGCGCCAGCAGTCACCCCGACAGGGCACGGGAGACCCAGTACTTC.

About this clonotype: A read error may explain this, as a much larger clone is one base away. The V gene is TRBV5-4, the J gene TRBJ1-6, with D possibly matching TRBD1 (5 bases). CDR1 is SGHNT and CDR2 is YYREEE in the germline V gene (reference sequence). The CDR3 has 13 residues. CDR3 amino acids: CARSSGLNSPLHF. CDR3 nucleotide sequence: TGTGCCCGCAGCTCAGGGTTGAATTCACCCCTCCACTTT. Full variable domain (remainder filled in from reference TRBV5-4 and TRBJ1-6): ETGVTQSPTHLIKTRGQQVTLRCSSQSGHNTVSWYQQALGQGPQFIFQYYREEENGRGNFPPRFSGLQFPNYSSELNVNALELDDSALYLCARSSGLNSPLHFGNGTRLTVT.

This clonotype was found a few times. The chain joins TRBV7-9 to TRBJ2-5; the match to TRBD2 covers 8 bases. The length of the CDR3 is 19 residues. The germline gives CDR1 SEHNR, CDR2 FQNEAQ (reference sequence). Unmatched junction bases numbered 17, after V lost 4 bases and J lost 1 base. CDR3 bases: TGTGCCAGCAGCTCCAGCAGGCTAGCGGGCGGTGATTCCCAAGAGACCCAGTACTTC. Encoded protein: CASSSSRLAGGDSQETQYF.

This clonotype was picked up many times. The chain couples TRBV6-2 or TRBV6-3 to TRBJ2-5; the D gene is possibly TRBD1 (6 bases). V lost 7 bases to trimming and J lost 5 bases, with 20 bases between them. The CDR3 length is 15 residues. Germline CDR1 is MNHEY and CDR2 is SVGEGT. The CDR3 region is CASTHRVTPKETQYF. As DNA, the CDR3 is TGTGCCAGCACCCACAGGGTAACCCCTAAGGAGACCCAGTACTTC.

Many counts were recorded for this clonotype. The chain links TRBV28 to TRBJ2-7, with a possible D match to TRBD1 (6 bases). The CDR3 has 17 amino acids. Looked up from germline, CDR1 is MDHEN and CDR2 is SYDVKM. V was clipped by 1 base and J by 0 bases, with 16 bases between them. CDR3 amino acids: CASSLFGRQASSYEQYF. The CDR3 DNA sequence: TGTGCCAGCAGTTTATTTGGGCGACAGGCGAGCTCCTACGAGCAGTACTTC.

This clonotype occurred many times. The chain employs TRBV5-1 and TRBJ2-7, with 9 bases matching TRBD1. Germline-derived CDR1 and CDR2 are SGHRS and YFSETQ. The CDR3 spans 15 residues. J lost 1 base, V lost 3 bases, and 5 bases had no gene match. CDR3 nucleotides: TGCGCCAGCAGCTATCCGGGACAGGGTTCCTACGAGCAGTACTTC. This codes for CASSYPGQGSYEQYF.

This clonotype was detected a few times. The chain uses TRBV19 and TRBJ2-4; D remains unclear. The germline V and J ends were trimmed by 5 bases and 0 bases, with 5 bases remaining between them. Germline lookup yields CDR1 LNHDA and CDR2 SQIVND (reference sequence). This CDR3 comprises 13 residues. The CDR3 nucleotides read TGTGCCAGTAGTTCACTAGCCAAAAACATTCAGTACTTC. Residues: CASSSLAKNIQYF.

Ten or more counts support this clonotype. The DNA of the CDR3 is TGTGCCAGCAGCCTTATGGACGCAAACACCGGGGAGCTGTTTTTT. Translated, it gives CASSLMDANTGELFF. The chain has TRBV7-3 and TRBJ2-2; D is uncertain. The V end lost 5 bases, the J end lost 2 bases, and 12 bases lay between the germline ends. CDR1 SGHTA and CDR2 FQGTGA come from the germline V gene. This CDR3 has 15 residues.

This clonotype was counted at least ten times. The chain joins TRBV11-3 to TRBJ1-1; the D is unclear. With 2 bases removed from V and 0 bases from J, the gap between germline ends came to 10 bases. CDR1 is SGHNT and CDR2 is YENEEA in the germline V gene. This CDR3 spans 15 amino acids. This CDR3 reads CASSLSGSVNTEAFF. CDR3 in DNA: TGTGCCAGCAGCTTATCCGGGTCAGTGAACACTGAAGCTTTCTTT.

This rearrangement joins TRBV5-6 to TRBJ2-7, with a tentative D call TRBD2 (6 bases). The CDR3 spans 17 residues. V was shortened by 4 bases and J by 0 bases, with 20 bases between the two germline ends. Germline-derived CDR1 and CDR2 are SGHDT and YYEEEE. This CDR3 reads CASSLGAGRLFSYEQYF. CDR3 DNA sequence: TGTGCCAGCAGCCTCGGGGCAGGGAGGTTGTTCTCCTACGAGCAGTACTTC. Together with reference TRBV5-6 and TRBJ2-7, the CDR3 gives the full variable domain: DAGVTQSPTHLIKTRGQQVTLRCSPKSGHDTVSWYQQALGQGPQFIFQYYEEEERQRGNFPDRFSGHQFPNYSSELNVNALLLGDSALYLCASSLGAGRLFSYEQYFGPGTRLTVT.

This clonotype was recorded many times. This sequence joins TRBV28 and TRBJ2-7; D is possibly TRBD1 (7 bases). V was trimmed by 6 bases and J by 0 bases, leaving 12 bases between them. Germline values: CDR1 MDHEN, CDR2 SYDVKM. The CDR3 is made up of 14 amino acids. CDR3 bases: TGTGCCAGCAGGCCAGGGGGGAGCTCCTACGAGCAGTACTTC. This encodes CASRPGGSSYEQYF.

This clonotype came up many times. This chain uses TRBV5-1 with TRBJ2-2; D perhaps matches TRBD1 (6 bases). The CDR3 has 16 amino acids. V was clipped by 3 bases and J by 1 base, with 13 bases between them. Germline assignment: CDR1 SGHRS and CDR2 YFSETQ. The CDR3 is CASSSTGIGNTGELFF. The DNA for the CDR3 is TGCGCCAGCAGCTCCACAGGGATTGGGAACACCGGGGAGCTGTTTTTT.

This clonotype occurred many times. This rearrangement joins TRBV12-3 or TRBV12-4 to TRBJ1-1; unclear D gene. The CDR3 runs 14 residues. Trimming removed 6 bases at V and 8 bases at J, with 19 bases between. The CDR3 here is CASRLLAARVEAFF. The CDR3 nucleotides read TGTGCCAGCAGACTCCTCGCCGCGAGAGTGGAAGCTTTCTTT.

In the case of this clonotype: At one end, the junction sequence differs from germline, possibly due to a read error. V gene TRBV7-7 combines with J gene TRBJ2-7; tentatively, D is TRBD2 (6 bases). The germline CDR1 and CDR2 sequences are SSHAT and FNYEAQ (reference sequence). The CDR3 consists of 15 residues. CDR3 nucleotide sequence: TGTGCTAGCAGCTTACGGGGAGGTGGGTCCTACGAGCAGTACTTC. As protein: CASSLRGGGSYEQYF. The complete variable domain, with remaining parts taken from reference TRBV7-7 and TRBJ2-7, reads GAGVSQSPRYKVTKRGQDVTLRCDPISSHATLYWYQQALGQGPEFLTYFNYEAQPDKSGLPSDRFSAERPEGSISTLTIQRTEQRDSAMYRCASSLRGGGSYEQYFGPGTRLTVT.

Note on this clonotype: A junction end diverges from the germline sequence, so it may reflect a read error. This chain links TRBV24-1 with TRBJ2-3, with D maybe TRBD1 (6 bases). This CDR3 contains 16 residues. CDR1 and CDR2 (germline): KGHDR, SFDVKD. The CDR3 DNA follows: TGTGTCACCGGTGATTTGAAGGACAGCACCACAGATACGCAGTATTTT. Its translation is CVTGDLKDSTTDTQYF.

There are many counts of this clonotype. V gene TRBV14 combines with J gene TRBJ2-1; possibly TRBD1 for D (6 bases). The germline gives CDR1 SGHDN, CDR2 FVKESK. Trimming removed 4 bases at V and 8 bases at J, with 21 bases between. CDR3 length equals 16 residues. CDR3 region: CASSRRVQGHGDEQFF. The CDR3 DNA reads as TGTGCCAGCAGCCGAAGGGTACAGGGCCACGGGGATGAGCAGTTCTTC.

This clonotype has a count of ten or more. The chain is built from TRBV7-9 and TRBJ2-2; 10 bases are shared with TRBD2. The length of the CDR3 is 15 residues. Germline V gene lookup returns CDR1 SEHNR and CDR2 FQNEAQ (reference sequence). The V segment lost 7 bases and the J segment 5 bases; nucleotides outside the gene matches: 7. CDR3: CASKTTSGFTGELFF. The CDR3 DNA sequence: TGTGCCAGCAAAACGACTAGCGGGTTTACCGGGGAGCTGTTTTTT.

Comments on this clonotype: This likely traces to a read error, being one base from a far larger clone. The J gene is TRBJ2-2, the V gene TRBV12-3 or TRBV12-4; D might be TRBD1 (5 bases). This CDR3 spans 14 amino acids. V lost 11 bases, J lost 5 bases, and 18 bases lay in between. DNA of the CDR3: TGTGCCTGCACCGACAGTGAAAGAACCGGGGAGCTGTTTTTT. Translating gives CACTDSERTGELFF.

This clonotype was detected many times. The chain recombines TRBV3-1 with TRBJ1-1; possibly TRBD1 for D (6 bases). The CDR3 is 14 amino acids. Deletions cut 0 bases from V and 3 bases from J, with 8 bases between. CDR1 and CDR2 (germline): LGHDT, YNNKEL (reference sequence). CDR3 bases: TGTGCCAGCAGCCAAGATGGACAGCACACTGAAGCTTTCTTT. Translating gives CASSQDGQHTEAFF. The variable domain in full, completed from reference TRBV3-1 and TRBJ1-1, reads DTAVSQTPKYLVTQMGNDKSIKCEQNLGHDTMYWYKQDSKKFLKIMFSYNNKELIINETVPNRFSPKSPDKAHLNLHINSLELGDSAVYFCASSQDGQHTEAFFGQGTRLTVV.

Many counts were recorded for this clonotype. This chain uses TRBV18 with TRBJ1-1; 7 nucleotides match TRBD1. The V gene's germline CDR1 is KGHSH and CDR2 LQKENI. The V and J ends lost 5 bases and 3 bases, in that order; junction bases with no gene match: 3. This CDR3 spans 13 amino acids. Written as DNA, the CDR3 is TGTGCCAGCTCAAACCAGGGGGACACTGAAGCTTTCTTT. Translated: CASSNQGDTEAFF.

The V and J genes are TRBV6-1 and TRBJ2-7; 7 bases are a match to TRBD1. This CDR3 is built from 14 residues. Germline CDR1 reads MNHNS; CDR2 reads SASEGT. Trimming removed 6 bases from V and 3 bases from J; junction bases left unmatched: 8. In DNA, the CDR3 is TGTGCCAGCAGAACAGAACAGGGGCACTACGAGCAGTACTTC. Protein product: CASRTEQGHYEQYF.

This clonotype appeared many times. The V gene is TRBV2, the J gene TRBJ2-1; 9 bases match TRBD2. After removal of 0 bases from V and 3 bases from J, the junction contained 3 bases not matched to a gene. This CDR3 spans 16 amino acids. Germline V gene lookup returns CDR1 SNHLY and CDR2 FYNNEI. The CDR3 sequence: CASSEATSGYYNEQFF. CDR3 bases: TGTGCCAGCAGTGAAGCGACTAGCGGTTACTACAATGAGCAGTTCTTC. Complete variable domain (other parts from reference TRBV2 and TRBJ2-1): EPEVTQTPSHQVTQMGQEVILRCVPISNHLYFYWYRQILGQKVEFLVSFYNNEISEKSEIFDDQFSVERPDGSNFTLKIRSTKLEDSAMYFCASSEATSGYYNEQFFGPGTRLTVL.

This clonotype was seen ten or more times. The V and J genes are TRBV14 and TRBJ2-7; possibly TRBD2 for D (6 bases). Looked up from germline, CDR1 is SGHDN and CDR2 is FVKESK. The CDR3 spans 14 residues. Trimming took off 6 bases at V and 4 bases at J, with 16 bases between the two ends. CDR3 sequence (DNA): TGTGCCAGCAGGTTGAGAGGAGGGGCGTACGAGCAGTACTTC. As protein: CASRLRGGAYEQYF.

This clonotype showed up many times. The chain has TRBV20-1 and TRBJ1-6; tentatively, D is TRBD1 (5 bases). The CDR3 has 13 amino acids. The ends were cut back, 5 bases at V and 8 bases at J, with 13 bases in the middle. Germline CDR1 and CDR2: DFQATT and SNEGSKA (reference sequence). The CDR3 DNA is TGCAGTGCTGGACCCCAAGGGGATTCACCCCTCCACTTT. This translates into CSAGPQGDSPLHF.

In its sample, this clonotype was seen a few times. The chain uses TRBV7-8 and TRBJ2-1; D assignment may be TRBD1 or TRBD2 (6 bases each). CDR1 SGHVS and CDR2 FQNEAQ come from the germline V gene. V gave up 5 bases and J gave up 12 bases, with 17 bases separating them. The CDR3 spans 13 residues. The CDR3 loop is CASSAPGAPGQFF. CDR3 nucleotides: TGTGCCAGCAGCGCCCCGGGGGCGCCGGGGCAGTTCTTC. Complete variable domain (other parts from reference TRBV7-8 and TRBJ2-1): GAGVSQSPRYKVAKRGQDVALRCDPISGHVSLFWYQQALGQGPEFLTYFQNEAQLDKSGLPSDRFFAERPEGSVSTLKIQRTQQEDSAVYLCASSAPGAPGQFFGPGTRLTVL.

Worth noting for this clonotype: A far larger clone is only one base removed, so a read error is likely. The DNA is left out, because the CDR3 cannot be placed on it with certainty; the CDR3 is given as TCRdb lists it. The chain joins TRBV7-9 to TRBJ2-7; the DNA was not compared with TRBD1, the D call given in the table. Germline CDR1 SEHNR, CDR2 FQNEAQ (reference sequence). The CDR3 is 13 amino acids long, termini counted. CDR3 protein: CASSFGPGNEQSF.

This clonotype has just a few counts. V usage is TRBV19 and J usage is TRBJ1-5; 7 bases match TRBD1. The J segment lost 1 base and the V segment lost 7 bases, leaving 16 bases of the junction unmatched. Germline V gene data show CDR1 as LNHDA and CDR2 as SQIVND (reference sequence). There are 18 residues in the CDR3. The CDR3 is CASIAVGQGVTSNQPQHF. The CDR3 region has the DNA TGTGCCAGTATAGCCGTTGGGCAGGGGGTTACGAGCAATCAGCCCCAGCATTTT.

This clonotype was detected many times. CDR3 loop: CASSLGTPNTEAFF. The CDR3 DNA reads TGTGCCAGCAGCTTAGGGACGCCTAACACTGAAGCTTTCTTT. V gene TRBV7-9 combines with J gene TRBJ1-1; D gene uncertain. CDR1 is SEHNR, CDR2 FQNEAQ, per germline (reference sequence). The V and J ends lost 1 base and 2 bases respectively, with 8 bases between them. CDR3 length: 14 amino acids.